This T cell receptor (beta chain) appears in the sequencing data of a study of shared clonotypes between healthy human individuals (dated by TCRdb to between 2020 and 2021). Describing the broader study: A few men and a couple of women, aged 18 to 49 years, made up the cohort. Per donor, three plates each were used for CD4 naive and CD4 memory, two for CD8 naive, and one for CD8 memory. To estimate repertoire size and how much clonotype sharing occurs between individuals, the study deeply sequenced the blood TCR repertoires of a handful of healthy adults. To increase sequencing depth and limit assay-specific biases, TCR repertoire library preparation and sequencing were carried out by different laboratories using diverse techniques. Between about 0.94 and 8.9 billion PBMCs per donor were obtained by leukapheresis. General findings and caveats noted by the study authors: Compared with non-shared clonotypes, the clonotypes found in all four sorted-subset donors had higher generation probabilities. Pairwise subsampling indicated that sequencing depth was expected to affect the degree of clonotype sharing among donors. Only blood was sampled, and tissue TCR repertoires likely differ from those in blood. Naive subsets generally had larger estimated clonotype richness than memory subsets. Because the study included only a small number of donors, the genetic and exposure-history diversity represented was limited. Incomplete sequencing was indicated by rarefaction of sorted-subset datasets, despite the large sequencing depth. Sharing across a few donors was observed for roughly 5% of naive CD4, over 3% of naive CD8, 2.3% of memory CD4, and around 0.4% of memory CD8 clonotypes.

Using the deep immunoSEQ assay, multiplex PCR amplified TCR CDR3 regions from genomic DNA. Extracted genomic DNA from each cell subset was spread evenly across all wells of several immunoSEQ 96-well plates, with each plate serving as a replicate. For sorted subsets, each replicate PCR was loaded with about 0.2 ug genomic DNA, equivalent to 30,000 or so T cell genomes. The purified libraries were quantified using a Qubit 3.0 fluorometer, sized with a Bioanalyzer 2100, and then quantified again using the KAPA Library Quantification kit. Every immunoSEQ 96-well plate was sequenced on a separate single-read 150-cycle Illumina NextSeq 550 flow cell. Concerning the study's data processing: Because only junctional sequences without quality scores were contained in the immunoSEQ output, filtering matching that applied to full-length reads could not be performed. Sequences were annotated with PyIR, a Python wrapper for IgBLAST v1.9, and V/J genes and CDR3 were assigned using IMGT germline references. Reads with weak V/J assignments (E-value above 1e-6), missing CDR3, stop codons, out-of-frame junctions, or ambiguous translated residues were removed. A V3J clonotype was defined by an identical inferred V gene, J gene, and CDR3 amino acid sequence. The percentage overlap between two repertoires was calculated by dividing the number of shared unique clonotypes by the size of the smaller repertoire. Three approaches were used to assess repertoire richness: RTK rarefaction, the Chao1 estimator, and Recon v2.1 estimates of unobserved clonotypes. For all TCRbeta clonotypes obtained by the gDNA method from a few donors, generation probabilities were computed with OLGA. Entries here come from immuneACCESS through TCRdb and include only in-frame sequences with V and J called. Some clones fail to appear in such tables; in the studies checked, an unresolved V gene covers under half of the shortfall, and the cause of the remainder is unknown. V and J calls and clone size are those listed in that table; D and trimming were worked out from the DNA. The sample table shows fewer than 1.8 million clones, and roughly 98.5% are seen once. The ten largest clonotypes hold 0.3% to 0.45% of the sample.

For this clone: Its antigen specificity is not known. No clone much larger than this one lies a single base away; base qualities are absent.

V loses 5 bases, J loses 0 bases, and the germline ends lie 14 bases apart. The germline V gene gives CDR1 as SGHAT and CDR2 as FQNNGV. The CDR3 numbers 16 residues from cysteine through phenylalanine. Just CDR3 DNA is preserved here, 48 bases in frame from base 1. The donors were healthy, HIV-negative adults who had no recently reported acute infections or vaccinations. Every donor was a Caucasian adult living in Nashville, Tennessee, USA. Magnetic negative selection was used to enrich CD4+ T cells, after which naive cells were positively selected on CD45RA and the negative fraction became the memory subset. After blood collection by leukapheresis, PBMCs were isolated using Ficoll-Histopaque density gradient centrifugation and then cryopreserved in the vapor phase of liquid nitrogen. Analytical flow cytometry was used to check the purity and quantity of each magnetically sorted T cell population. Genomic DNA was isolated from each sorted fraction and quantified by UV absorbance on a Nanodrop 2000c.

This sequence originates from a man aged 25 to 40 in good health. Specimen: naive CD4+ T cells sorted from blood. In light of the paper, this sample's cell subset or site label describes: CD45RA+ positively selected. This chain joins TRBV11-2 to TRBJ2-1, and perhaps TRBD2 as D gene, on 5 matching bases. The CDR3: CASSRASGFSYNEQFF. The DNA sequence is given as TGTGCCAGCAGCCGCGCAAGCGGATTCTCCTACAATGAGCAGTTCTTC.